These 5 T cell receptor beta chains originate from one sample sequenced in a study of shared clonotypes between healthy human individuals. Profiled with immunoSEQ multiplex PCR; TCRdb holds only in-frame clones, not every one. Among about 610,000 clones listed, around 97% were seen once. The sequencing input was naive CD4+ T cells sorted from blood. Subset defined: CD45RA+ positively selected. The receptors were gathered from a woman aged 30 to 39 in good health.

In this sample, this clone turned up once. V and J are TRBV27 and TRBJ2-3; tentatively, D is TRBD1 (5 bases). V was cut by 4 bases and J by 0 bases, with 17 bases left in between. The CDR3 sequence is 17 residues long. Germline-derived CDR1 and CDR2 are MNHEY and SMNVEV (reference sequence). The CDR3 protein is CASSSHLTGLSTDTQYF. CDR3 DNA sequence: TGTGCCAGCAGTTCCCACCTTACAGGCTTAAGCACAGATACGCAGTATTTT.

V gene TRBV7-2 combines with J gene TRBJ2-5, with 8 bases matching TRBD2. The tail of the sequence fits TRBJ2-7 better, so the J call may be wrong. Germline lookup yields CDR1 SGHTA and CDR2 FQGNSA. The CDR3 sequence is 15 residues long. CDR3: CASSLGAAGDYEQYF. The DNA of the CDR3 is TGTGCCAGCAGCTTAGGCGCAGCGGGAGACTACGAGCAGTACTTC.

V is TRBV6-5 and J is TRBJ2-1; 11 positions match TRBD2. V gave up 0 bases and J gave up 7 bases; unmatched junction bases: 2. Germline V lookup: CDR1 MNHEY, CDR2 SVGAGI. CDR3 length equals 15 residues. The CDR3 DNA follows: TGTGCCAGCAGTTACTCGAGACTAGCGGGAAATGAGCAGTTCTTC. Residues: CASSYSRLAGNEQFF.

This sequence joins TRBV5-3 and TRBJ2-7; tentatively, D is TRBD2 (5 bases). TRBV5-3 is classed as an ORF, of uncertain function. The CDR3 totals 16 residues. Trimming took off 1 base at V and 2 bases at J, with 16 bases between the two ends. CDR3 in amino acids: CARSLIAGGPTYEQYF. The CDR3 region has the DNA TGTGCCAGAAGCTTGATAGCCGGAGGCCCAACCTACGAGCAGTACTTC.

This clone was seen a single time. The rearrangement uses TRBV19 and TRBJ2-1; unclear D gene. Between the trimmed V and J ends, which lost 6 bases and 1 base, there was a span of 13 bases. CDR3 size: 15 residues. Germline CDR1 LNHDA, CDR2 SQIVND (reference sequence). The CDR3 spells CASSKDGSSYNEQFF. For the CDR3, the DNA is TGTGCCAGTAGCAAGGACGGATCTTCCTACAATGAGCAGTTCTTC.